Listed below are T cell receptor beta chains from one sample, sequenced in a study of blood T cell repertoires in COVID-19. Assay used: immunoSEQ multiplex PCR; TCRdb lists only in-frame clones, some missing. The table has a few hundred thousand clones, around 78% seen once. Sequencing was carried out using peripheral blood. Source of these receptors: a man aged 55 to 70 who had recovered from COVID-19. CDR3s include the opening cysteine and the closing phenylalanine or tryptophan. Fields, in order: D gene, clone size, J gene, V gene, CDR3 DNA, CDR3 protein. D genes are given only for firm matches. Size tells how often a clone was seen (once, few, many) or the class of an expanded clone, and some rows leave it out.

d_gene: TRBD1; abundance: -; j_gene: TRBJ2-3; v_gene: TRBV18; CDR3nt: TGTGCCAGCTCACCAGACAGGGCGGCAGATACGCAGTATTTT; CDR3aa: CASSPDRAADTQYF
d_gene: -; abundance: -; j_gene: TRBJ2-1; v_gene: TRBV11-2; CDR3nt: TGTGCCAGCAGCTTGTTGGCTGAGCAGTTCTTC; CDR3aa: CASSLLAEQFF
d_gene: -; abundance: -; j_gene: TRBJ2-1; v_gene: TRBV7-8; CDR3nt: TGTGCCAGCAGTCGCACAGGAGGGCGTTCCTACAATGAGCAGTTCTTC; CDR3aa: CASSRTGGRSYNEQFF
d_gene: -; abundance: -; j_gene: TRBJ1-5; v_gene: TRBV7-8; CDR3nt: TGTGCCAGCAGCTTAGGGGGCGGCTCCTCTCAGCCCCAGCATTTT; CDR3aa: CASSLGGGSSQPQHF
d_gene: TRBD2; abundance: -; j_gene: TRBJ2-1; v_gene: TRBV7-2; CDR3nt: TGTGCCAGCAGCTTAGTTAGGACTAGCACCAATGAGCAGTTCTTC; CDR3aa: CASSLVRTSTNEQFF
d_gene: TRBD1; abundance: -; j_gene: TRBJ2-5; v_gene: TRBV2; CDR3nt: TGTGCCAGCAGGGACAGGAATGGGTTGGAGACCCAGTACTTC; CDR3aa: CASRDRNGLETQYF
d_gene: -; abundance: -; j_gene: TRBJ2-5; v_gene: TRBV4-1; CDR3nt: TGCGCCAGCAGCCAAGATCGAGGCCTCCAAGAGACCCAGTACTTC; CDR3aa: CASSQDRGLQETQYF
d_gene: -; abundance: few; j_gene: TRBJ1-5; v_gene: TRBV28; CDR3nt: TGTGCCAGCAGTCCGGGTGGTACTCGGAATCAGCCCCAGCATTTT; CDR3aa: CASSPGGTRNQPQHF
d_gene: TRBD1; abundance: -; j_gene: TRBJ2-4; v_gene: TRBV5-1; CDR3nt: TGCGCCAGCAGCTTGGGGGACGGGACAGGGGTTTGGAACATTCAGTACTTC; CDR3aa: CASSLGDGTGVWNIQYF
d_gene: TRBD1; abundance: -; j_gene: TRBJ1-6; v_gene: TRBV19; CDR3nt: TGTGCCAGTAGTAACAGGGGAAGATCTCGTAATTCACCCCTCCACTTT; CDR3aa: CASSNRGRSRNSPLHF
d_gene: TRBD1; abundance: -; j_gene: TRBJ1-5; v_gene: TRBV19; CDR3nt: TGTGCCAGTAGTATAGCGAGGGGGCAAGGACAGCCCCAGCATTTT; CDR3aa: CASSIARGQGQPQHF
d_gene: TRBD1; abundance: -; j_gene: TRBJ1-3; v_gene: TRBV5-6; CDR3nt: TGTGCCAGCAGCTTCGGGACAGCTGGAAACACCATATATTTT; CDR3aa: CASSFGTAGNTIYF
d_gene: TRBD1; abundance: once; j_gene: TRBJ1-1; v_gene: TRBV5-1; CDR3nt: TGCGCCAGCAGCCCGGGACAGGGGAGGGAAACTGAAGCTTTCTTT; CDR3aa: CASSPGQGRETEAFF
d_gene: -; abundance: -; j_gene: TRBJ1-2; v_gene: TRBV19; CDR3nt: TGTGCCAGTAGTTCCCGGGACACCACAAACTATGGCTACACCTTC; CDR3aa: CASSSRDTTNYGYTF
d_gene: TRBD2; abundance: -; j_gene: TRBJ2-1; v_gene: TRBV7-9; CDR3nt: TGTGCCAGCAGCCCTGGACCGGGACTAGCCTACAATGAGCAGTTCTTC; CDR3aa: CASSPGPGLAYNEQFF
d_gene: TRBD2; abundance: -; j_gene: TRBJ2-5; v_gene: TRBV5-1; CDR3nt: TGCGCCAGCAGCTTATCTAGCGGAAAAGAGACCCAGTACTTC; CDR3aa: CASSLSSGKETQYF
d_gene: TRBD1; abundance: -; j_gene: TRBJ1-3; v_gene: TRBV7-2; CDR3nt: TGTGCCAGCAGCTTAGACACAGGGGCTGGAAACACCATATATTTT; CDR3aa: CASSLDTGAGNTIYF
d_gene: -; abundance: once; j_gene: TRBJ2-5; v_gene: TRBV5-1; CDR3nt: TGCGCCAGCAGCGGACGGGGGACAGATAGAAAAGAGACCCAGTACTTC; CDR3aa: CASSGRGTDRKETQYF
d_gene: TRBD1; abundance: few; j_gene: TRBJ2-7; v_gene: TRBV12-3/TRBV12-4; CDR3nt: TGTGCCAGCAGACAGGGGTCCGAGCAGTACTTC; CDR3aa: CASRQGSEQYF
d_gene: TRBD1; abundance: few; j_gene: TRBJ2-3; v_gene: TRBV30; CDR3nt: TGTGCCTGGAGCGGGACAGGGAGCACAGATACGCAGTATTTT; CDR3aa: CAWSGTGSTDTQYF
d_gene: TRBD1; abundance: -; j_gene: TRBJ2-1; v_gene: TRBV9; CDR3nt: TGTGCCAGCAGCGGACGGACAGGGGGGAAGTCCTACAATGAGCAGTTCTTC; CDR3aa: CASSGRTGGKSYNEQFF
d_gene: TRBD2; abundance: -; j_gene: TRBJ2-2; v_gene: TRBV7-3; CDR3nt: TGTGCCAGCAGCCCGGGGTGGGGACTAGGTACCGGGGAGCTGTTTTTT; CDR3aa: CASSPGWGLGTGELFF
d_gene: TRBD1; abundance: -; j_gene: TRBJ1-3; v_gene: TRBV5-8; CDR3nt: TGTGCCAGCAGGCAGGGGGGTGCTGGAAACACCATATATTTT; CDR3aa: CASRQGGAGNTIYF
d_gene: TRBD1; abundance: -; j_gene: TRBJ2-3; v_gene: TRBV5-1; CDR3nt: TGCGCCAGCAGCTTGGTGGCCAGGGGGGATACGCAGTATTTT; CDR3aa: CASSLVARGDTQYF
d_gene: TRBD2; abundance: -; j_gene: TRBJ2-1; v_gene: TRBV2; CDR3nt: TGTGCCACGGGGCGGGAGGGCTACAATGAGCAGTTCTTC; CDR3aa: CATGREGYNEQFF
d_gene: -; abundance: -; j_gene: TRBJ2-2; v_gene: TRBV3-1/TRBV3-2; CDR3nt: TGTGCCAGCAGGGCTCAGGGAAGGACCGGGGAGCTGTTTTTT; CDR3aa: CASRAQGRTGELFF
d_gene: TRBD1; abundance: -; j_gene: TRBJ2-7; v_gene: TRBV7-2; CDR3nt: TGTGCCAGCAGCCCTGACAGGGGAGTCTACGAGCAGTACTTC; CDR3aa: CASSPDRGVYEQYF
d_gene: -; abundance: -; j_gene: TRBJ2-3; v_gene: TRBV7-9; CDR3nt: TGTGCCAGCAGCGCCGACAGGACTAGCACAGATACGCAGTATTTT; CDR3aa: CASSADRTSTDTQYF
d_gene: -; abundance: -; j_gene: TRBJ1-4; v_gene: TRBV5-1; CDR3nt: TGCGCCAGCAGCCGGGGGGCGCTTGAAAAACTGTTTTTT; CDR3aa: CASSRGALEKLFF
d_gene: TRBD2; abundance: many; j_gene: TRBJ2-7; v_gene: TRBV10-1; CDR3nt: TGCGCCAGCAGTGCCCCGGGACTAGCGGGTTCTTCCGAGCAGTACTTC; CDR3aa: CASSAPGLAGSSEQYF
d_gene: TRBD2; abundance: -; j_gene: TRBJ2-2; v_gene: TRBV5-4; CDR3nt: TGTGCCAGCAGTAAACCGGGACTAGCGGGGCAGAACACCGGGGAGCTGTTTTTT; CDR3aa: CASSKPGLAGQNTGELFF
d_gene: TRBD1; abundance: once; j_gene: TRBJ2-4; v_gene: TRBV7-2; CDR3nt: TGTGCCAGCAGCGCCGGGACAGGGGCTCAGTACTTC; CDR3aa: CASSAGTGAQYF
d_gene: -; abundance: -; j_gene: TRBJ1-5; v_gene: TRBV28; CDR3nt: TGTGCCAGCGGAGGGCCCCAGCATTTT; CDR3aa: CASGGPQHF
d_gene: TRBD2; abundance: -; j_gene: TRBJ2-7; v_gene: TRBV3-1/TRBV3-2; CDR3nt: TGTGCCAGCAGCGCGGGACTAGCGGGACCCTACGAGCAGTACTTC; CDR3aa: CASSAGLAGPYEQYF
d_gene: TRBD2; abundance: -; j_gene: TRBJ2-7; v_gene: TRBV6-1; CDR3nt: TGTGCCAGCAGTGACATAGCGGGGCTCTACGAGCAGTACTTC; CDR3aa: CASSDIAGLYEQYF
d_gene: -; abundance: few; j_gene: TRBJ1-6; v_gene: TRBV9; CDR3nt: TGTGCCAGCAGCGTAGTAGGGAGCGATTCACCCCTCCACTTT; CDR3aa: CASSVVGSDSPLHF
d_gene: -; abundance: -; j_gene: TRBJ2-7; v_gene: TRBV2; CDR3nt: TGTGCCAGCAGTGTAACAGTAACCTACGAGCAGTACTTC; CDR3aa: CASSVTVTYEQYF